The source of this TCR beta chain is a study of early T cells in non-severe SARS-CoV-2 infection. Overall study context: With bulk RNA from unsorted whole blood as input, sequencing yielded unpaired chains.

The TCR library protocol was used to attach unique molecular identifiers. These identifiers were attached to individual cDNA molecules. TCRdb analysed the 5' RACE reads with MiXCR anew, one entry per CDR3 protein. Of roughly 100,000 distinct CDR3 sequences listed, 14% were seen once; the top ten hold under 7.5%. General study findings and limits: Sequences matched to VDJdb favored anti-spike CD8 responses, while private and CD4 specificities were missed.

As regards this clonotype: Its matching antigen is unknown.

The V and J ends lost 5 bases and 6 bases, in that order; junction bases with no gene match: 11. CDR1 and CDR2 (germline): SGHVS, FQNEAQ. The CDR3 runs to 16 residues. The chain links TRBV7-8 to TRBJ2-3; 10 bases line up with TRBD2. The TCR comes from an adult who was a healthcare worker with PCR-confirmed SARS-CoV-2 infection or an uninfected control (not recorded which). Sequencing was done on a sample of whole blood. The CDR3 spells CASSRTAGGRSDTQYF. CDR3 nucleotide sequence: TGTGCCAGCAGCCGTACAGCGGGGGGGAGGTCTGATACGCAGTATTTT.